The T cell receptor (beta chain) described here comes from a study of blood T cell repertoires in COVID-19. Study at large: COVID-19 samples, acute and convalescent, were from the United States, Italy and Spain. PBMCs, B-cell-depleted T cells, or T cells were the source of the cDNA or gDNA that made up the material.

The authors' processing: Reference gene primer amplification gave nucleated cell count estimates. Measured with immunoSEQ multiplex PCR; TCRdb has only the in-frame clones, and not every one. V, J and clone size derive from that table, while D and trimming were established from the DNA sequence. The sample lists about 78,000 clones, nearly 90% occurring once. The V end lost 7 bases, the J end lost 2 bases, and 11 bases lay between the germline ends. The CDR3 spans 13 residues. This receptor was obtained from a man in his sixties or seventies with active or convalescent COVID-19. The chain uses TRBV12-3 or TRBV12-4 and TRBJ1-1; no clear D. The sequencing sample was made of peripheral blood. The CDR3 loop reads CASTITGNTEAFF. For the CDR3, the DNA is TGTGCCAGCACTATTACCGGTAACACTGAAGCTTTCTTT.